A selection of T cell receptor beta chains follows, all from one sample in a study of regulatory T cells in long-lasting Graves disease. TCRdb processed the multiplex PCR reads anew with MiXCR; each CDR3 protein has one entry. The top ten hold approximately 14% of the sample, which has a few hundred thousand distinct CDR3 sequences, roughly 21% seen once. This material consisted of peripheral blood mononuclear cells (PBMCs), taken at new diagnosis, from a patient treated with antithyroid drugs. Receptor source: a female donor with Graves disease. Both conserved end residues are part of each CDR3. The D gene is left open where the match is weak. Expanded clones get a size class; other rows say once, few or many, or leave the size out.

d_gene,v_gene,j_gene,abundance,CDR3aa,CDR3nt
.,TRBV9,TRBJ2-6,few,CASSVDRTARSTGANVLTF,TGTGCCAGCAGCGTAGATAGGACAGCGAGAAGTACTGGGGCCAACGTCCTGACTTTC
.,TRBV7-9,TRBJ2-2,.,CASSPGWQGSGELFF,TGTGCCAGCAGCCCAGGGTGGCAGGGGTCCGGGGAGCTGTTTTTT
.,TRBV27,TRBJ1-5,many,CASWSGSNQPQHF,TGTGCCAGCTGGAGCGGGAGCAATCAGCCCCAGCATTTT
TRBD2,TRBV7-6,TRBJ2-1,many,CASSSGGQQFF,TGTGCCAGCAGCTCGGGGGGACAGCAGTTCTTC
.,TRBV29-1,TRBJ2-6,many,CSVEEGTGANVLTF,TGCAGCGTTGAGGAGGGCACTGGGGCCAACGTCCTGACTTTC
TRBD1,TRBV2,TRBJ1-3,many,CASKTGQGGSSGNTIYF,TGTGCCAGCAAAACGGGACAGGGGGGAAGCTCTGGAAACACCATATATTTT
TRBD2,TRBV11-2,TRBJ2-7,.,CASSQQLAGGSYEQYF,TGTGCCAGCAGCCAACAACTAGCGGGGGGGTCCTACGAGCAGTACTTC
TRBD2,TRBV7-3,TRBJ2-5,.,CASSPSGLQETQYF,TGTGCCAGCAGCCCTAGCGGGTTACAAGAGACCCAGTACTTC
TRBD1,TRBV27,TRBJ2-2,many,CASSLQGASGELFF,TGTGCCAGCAGTTTACAGGGGGCTAGCGGGGAGCTGTTTTTT
.,TRBV20-1,TRBJ1-3,many,CSASPGVGGNTIYF,TGCAGTGCTAGCCCGGGGGTAGGAGGAAACACCATATATTTT
.,TRBV6-1,TRBJ1-4,few,CASTMDGNEKLFF,TGTGCCAGCACCATGGACGGAAATGAAAAACTGTTTTTT
.,TRBV6-1,TRBJ2-2,many,CASSHARGPIPDTGELFF,TGTGCCAGCAGCCACGCCAGAGGGCCGATACCGGACACCGGGGAGCTGTTTTTT
TRBD1,TRBV7-3,TRBJ1-2,few,CASSPTGGRGYTF,TGTGCCAGCAGCCCCACAGGGGGCCGCGGCTACACCTTC
.,TRBV6-1,TRBJ2-2,many,CASSEGPVVFQGNTGELFF,TGTGCCAGCAGTGAAGGACCCGTAGTGTTCCAGGGAAACACCGGGGAGCTGTTTTTT
TRBD1,TRBV7-2,TRBJ2-5,many,CASSSQGLGTQYF,TGTGCCAGCAGCTCACAGGGGTTGGGGACCCAGTACTTC
.,TRBV5-1,TRBJ2-5,many,CASSWTTQETQYF,TGCGCCAGCAGCTGGACTACCCAAGAGACCCAGTACTTC
TRBD1,TRBV4-3,TRBJ1-1,.,CASSDGTGQGNTEAFF,TGCGCCAGCAGCGATGGGACGGGACAGGGGAACACTGAAGCTTTCTTT
TRBD1,TRBV27,TRBJ2-7,few,CASSPWTGKYEQYF,TGTGCCAGCAGTCCGTGGACAGGGAAGTACGAGCAGTACTTC
.,TRBV5-1,TRBJ1-1,.,CASSKVSTEAFF,TGCGCCAGCAGCAAGGTTAGCACTGAAGCTTTCTTT
.,TRBV12-3/TRBV12-4,TRBJ1-4,many,CASSLAGTYGEKLFF,TGTGCCAGCAGTTTAGCGGGGACCTATGGTGAAAAACTGTTTTTT
.,TRBV12-3/TRBV12-4,TRBJ1-2,many,CATYGENGYTF,TGTGCCACCTACGGGGAGAATGGCTACACCTTC
.,TRBV6-5,TRBJ1-2,many,CASSSDPGSGYTF,TGTGCCAGCAGTTCTGACCCCGGCAGCGGCTACACCTTC
.,TRBV20-1,TRBJ2-1,many,CSATLVSSHEQFF,TGCAGTGCTACTCTAGTTTCAAGCCATGAGCAGTTCTTC
.,TRBV12-3/TRBV12-4,TRBJ1-4,many,CASRFGGNEKLFF,TGTGCCAGCAGGTTCGGGGGTAATGAAAAACTGTTTTTT
.,TRBV5-4,TRBJ2-1,.,CASSLRPLPEQFF,TGTGCCAGCAGCTTAAGACCGCTACCCGAGCAGTTCTTC
TRBD1,TRBV20-1,TRBJ2-5,.,CSARGQGETQYF,TGCAGTGCCCGTGGACAGGGGGAGACCCAGTACTTC
.,TRBV5-8,TRBJ1-4,few,CASSRWEKLFF,TGTGCCAGCAGCCGATGGGAAAAACTGTTTTTT
.,TRBV6-5,TRBJ2-4,.,CASSYSKYF,TGTGCCAGCAGTTACTCGAAGTACTTC
TRBD1,TRBV28,TRBJ1-2,.,CASRPLGQAYGYTF,TGTGCCAGCAGACCACTGGGACAGGCCTATGGCTACACCTTC
.,TRBV5-1,TRBJ2-3,many,CASSLAPDRADTQYF,TGCGCCAGCAGCTTGGCCCCGGACAGAGCAGATACGCAGTATTTT
TRBD1,TRBV7-2,TRBJ2-2,many,CASSTRTGTGNTGELFF,TGTGCCAGCAGCACCCGGACGGGGACAGGGAACACCGGGGAGCTGTTTTTT
.,TRBV2,TRBJ1-6,many,CASSPTERNSPLHF,TGTGCCAGCAGCCCGACGGAGCGTAATTCACCCCTCCACTTT